Listed below are T cell receptor beta chains from one sample, sequenced in a study of blood T cell repertoires in COVID-19. Here immunoSEQ multiplex PCR was the method, and the copy in TCRdb shows in-frame clones only, minus some. The table includes 200,000 to 250,000 clones, 83% detected once. Sequenced: peripheral blood. These receptors were taken from a woman under 40 with COVID-19, enrolled during active disease. Both conserved end residues are part of each CDR3. A D gene is named only where the DNA matches it firmly. Where a row states a size, it is once, few, many or the class of an expanded clone; other rows omit it.

abundance: .; d_gene: TRBD2; v_gene: TRBV7-2; CDR3aa: CASSLAIPVGGADTQYF
abundance: .; d_gene: TRBD2; v_gene: TRBV20-1; CDR3aa: CSASPATSGQETQYF
abundance: .; d_gene: TRBD1; v_gene: TRBV15; CDR3aa: CATSLGQGPGETQYF
abundance: few; d_gene: .; v_gene: TRBV5-3; CDR3aa: CARSLVYRYTGELFF
abundance: .; d_gene: .; v_gene: TRBV9; CDR3aa: CASSVEVGGETQYF
abundance: .; d_gene: .; v_gene: TRBV10-3; CDR3aa: CAISESSSEAFF
abundance: .; d_gene: .; v_gene: TRBV9; CDR3aa: CASSPSRDRLNNEQFF
abundance: .; d_gene: TRBD1; v_gene: TRBV4-1; CDR3aa: CASSHPGTGEYEQYF
abundance: .; d_gene: TRBD1; v_gene: TRBV27; CDR3aa: CASSFLRRDRVSYEQYF
abundance: .; d_gene: TRBD2; v_gene: TRBV7-3; CDR3aa: CASSWGLNNEQFF
abundance: .; d_gene: .; v_gene: TRBV30; CDR3aa: CAWSHVEYGYTF
abundance: few; d_gene: TRBD2; v_gene: TRBV11-1; CDR3aa: CASSSQSGGWTDTQYF
abundance: once; d_gene: TRBD2; v_gene: TRBV4-3; CDR3aa: CASSQLTGTRSEQFF
abundance: .; d_gene: .; v_gene: TRBV28; CDR3aa: CASSSGIAGPYTF
abundance: .; d_gene: TRBD1; v_gene: TRBV28; CDR3aa: CASSSGQVTEAFF
abundance: few; d_gene: TRBD1; v_gene: TRBV11-3; CDR3aa: CASSQGQQETQYF
abundance: .; d_gene: TRBD2; v_gene: TRBV19; CDR3aa: CASSIESGTKQYF
abundance: once; d_gene: .; v_gene: TRBV6-5; CDR3aa: CASSYSFGEEAFF
abundance: .; d_gene: TRBD1; v_gene: TRBV3-1/TRBV3-2; CDR3aa: CASSQGQNMYNEQFF
abundance: .; d_gene: .; v_gene: TRBV28; CDR3aa: CASHTEVAGGYTF
abundance: .; d_gene: TRBD1; v_gene: TRBV15; CDR3aa: CATSSPGQTKKLFF
abundance: .; d_gene: .; v_gene: TRBV10-3; CDR3aa: CAIGRPQETQYF
abundance: .; d_gene: TRBD1; v_gene: TRBV7-9; CDR3aa: CASSPGQGENNSPLHF
abundance: .; d_gene: .; v_gene: TRBV28; CDR3aa: CASSPLGARPEQFF
abundance: .; d_gene: .; v_gene: TRBV3-1/TRBV3-2; CDR3aa: CASSQGTGTLYGYTF
abundance: .; d_gene: .; v_gene: TRBV5-1; CDR3aa: CASSLDGYGYTF
abundance: .; d_gene: .; v_gene: TRBV14; CDR3aa: CASSVTAGADTQYF
abundance: .; d_gene: TRBD1; v_gene: TRBV10-3; CDR3aa: CAISEPTGNSPLHF
abundance: .; d_gene: .; v_gene: TRBV27; CDR3aa: CASSLSEQGGDYGYTF
abundance: few; d_gene: TRBD2; v_gene: TRBV15; CDR3aa: CATSNAWGGETQYF
abundance: .; d_gene: TRBD1; v_gene: TRBV5-1; CDR3aa: CASSGTGKNTGELFF
abundance: .; d_gene: .; v_gene: TRBV7-2; CDR3aa: CASSLARGRGDTQYF
abundance: few; d_gene: .; v_gene: TRBV4-1; CDR3aa: CASSQDPESEQYF
abundance: .; d_gene: .; v_gene: TRBV28; CDR3aa: CASSLPVTGELFF
abundance: .; d_gene: TRBD1; v_gene: TRBV10-3; CDR3aa: CAISEGEDRGDTEAFF
abundance: .; d_gene: TRBD2; v_gene: TRBV25-1; CDR3aa: CASSDFRRGASYEQYF
abundance: .; d_gene: .; v_gene: TRBV5-1; CDR3aa: CASSSTTDIYTF
abundance: .; d_gene: .; v_gene: TRBV7-2; CDR3aa: CASSRDKGSADTQYF
abundance: .; d_gene: TRBD1; v_gene: TRBV7-9; CDR3aa: CASTETGGEYEQYF
abundance: few; d_gene: TRBD2; v_gene: TRBV4-3; CDR3aa: CASSLQTSGGAADTQYF
abundance: .; d_gene: .; v_gene: TRBV20-1; CDR3aa: CSASGEETQYF
abundance: .; d_gene: .; v_gene: TRBV9; CDR3aa: CASSVGGFQETQYF
abundance: .; d_gene: TRBD1; v_gene: TRBV7-2; CDR3aa: CASSLRQGNSPLHF
abundance: few; d_gene: TRBD2; v_gene: TRBV6-2/TRBV6-3; CDR3aa: CASSTQRGGRTGELFF
abundance: .; d_gene: .; v_gene: TRBV7-3; CDR3aa: CASSSDDSVLQYF
abundance: .; d_gene: .; v_gene: TRBV7-2; CDR3aa: CASSVSGSYEQYF
abundance: once; d_gene: .; v_gene: TRBV2; CDR3aa: CASRAQGGQETQYF
abundance: .; d_gene: TRBD2; v_gene: TRBV6-6; CDR3aa: CASSYLSGRKNEQYF
abundance: .; d_gene: .; v_gene: TRBV3-1/TRBV3-2; CDR3aa: CASSHYSGNTIYF
abundance: .; d_gene: .; v_gene: TRBV5-4; CDR3aa: CASSPIVGGTEAFF
abundance: few; d_gene: .; v_gene: TRBV6-1; CDR3aa: CASSDRINSPLHF
abundance: .; d_gene: TRBD2; v_gene: TRBV9; CDR3aa: CASSPGLSAYEQYF
abundance: .; d_gene: .; v_gene: TRBV7-3; CDR3aa: CASSPNGGYTEAFF
abundance: .; d_gene: TRBD1; v_gene: TRBV30; CDR3aa: CAWSGQGGTEAFF
abundance: .; d_gene: .; v_gene: TRBV29-1; CDR3aa: CSVAPGPHEQFF
abundance: .; d_gene: TRBD2; v_gene: TRBV27; CDR3aa: CASSFLTSGSSYNEQFF
abundance: few; d_gene: TRBD1; v_gene: TRBV28; CDR3aa: CASSLGTGGYGYTF
abundance: .; d_gene: .; v_gene: TRBV7-3; CDR3aa: CASSSPLGGELFF
abundance: .; d_gene: .; v_gene: TRBV30; CDR3aa: CAWGRLLYNEQFF